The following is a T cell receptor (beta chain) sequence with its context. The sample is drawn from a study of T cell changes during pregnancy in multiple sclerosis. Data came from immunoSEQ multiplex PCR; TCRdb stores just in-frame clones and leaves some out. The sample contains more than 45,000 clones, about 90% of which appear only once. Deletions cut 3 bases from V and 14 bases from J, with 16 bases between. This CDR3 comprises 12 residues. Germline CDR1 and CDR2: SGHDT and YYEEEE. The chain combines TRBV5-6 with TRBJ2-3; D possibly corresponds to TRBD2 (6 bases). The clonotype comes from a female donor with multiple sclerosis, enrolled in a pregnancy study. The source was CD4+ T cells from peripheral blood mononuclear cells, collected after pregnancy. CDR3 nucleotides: TGTGCCAGCAGCTCCGGGACTGGGGTATCGTATTTT. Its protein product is CASSSGTGVSYF.